These 16 T cell receptor beta chains share one sample of origin, sequenced in a study of PD-1 blockade in classical Hodgkin lymphoma (dated by TCRdb to between 2020 and 2021). What this sample's time point label stands for: cycle 1 day 1 (C1D1), immediately before nivolumab initiation. All trial patients had relapsed after autologous stem cell transplantation, with cohorts A, B and C differing in prior brentuximab vedotin exposure. The library was made by the immunoSEQ multiplex PCR assay. TCRdb re-hosts the immuneACCESS table, in-frame sequences only. Its copies lack some clones; in the studies checked, an unresolved V gene accounts for under half of them, and the cause for the rest is not known. The sample profile shows 35,000 to 50,000 clones; 76% of them were found once. The ten largest clones add up to about a tenth of the sample. Sequencing was performed on peripheral blood mononuclear cells (PBMCs), taken at baseline. Every receptor here comes from a human donor with classical Hodgkin lymphoma.

This chain uses TRBV6-5 with TRBJ2-1; TRBD1 agrees at 7 bases. Losses at the gene ends were 4 bases for V and 2 bases for J; bases not matched to a gene: 5. The CDR3 length is 15 residues. Germline CDR1 and CDR2: MNHEY and SVGAGI. In DNA form, the CDR3 reads TGTGCCAGCAGTTCACAGGGGCCCACCTACAATGAGCAGTTCTTC. Its translation: CASSSQGPTYNEQFF.

The rearrangement links TRBV7-9 to TRBJ2-1; maybe TRBD1 (6 bases). CDR3 length: 13 amino acids. Germline V gives CDR1 SEHNR, CDR2 FQNEAQ (reference sequence). Trimming removed 4 bases at V and 8 bases at J, with 12 bases between. This CDR3 reads CASSSRTGYEQFF. In DNA, the CDR3 is TGTGCCAGCAGCTCCCGAACAGGGTATGAGCAGTTCTTC.

V usage is TRBV4-1 and J usage is TRBJ1-1; no clear D gene. This CDR3 has 12 residues. The V end lost 3 bases, the J end lost 4 bases, and 6 bases lay between the germline ends. Germline CDR1 reads MGHRA; CDR2 reads YSYEKL. The CDR3 region is CASSHPRTEAFF. The CDR3 coding sequence is TGCGCCAGCAGCCATCCCCGCACTGAAGCTTTCTTT.

The rearrangement uses TRBV7-9 and TRBJ2-3; D uncertain. The V and J ends lost 3 bases and 3 bases respectively, with 7 bases between them. The CDR3 extends over 13 amino acids. Germline assignment: CDR1 SEHNR and CDR2 FQNEAQ (reference sequence). Here the CDR3 DNA reads TGTGCCAGCAGCTTTGCTAGTACAGATACGCAGTATTTT. It specifies CASSFASTDTQYF.

The gene calls are TRBV14 and TRBJ2-3; unclear D gene. The CDR3 length is 13 residues. V was pared by 0 bases and J by 6 bases, with 7 bases between. Looked up from germline, CDR1 is SGHDN and CDR2 is FVKESK. The CDR3 bases are TGTGCCAGCAGCCAAGAACGGGTGGATACGCAGTATTTT. Protein: CASSQERVDTQYF. Full variable domain (missing parts from reference TRBV14 and TRBJ2-3): EAGVTQFPSHSVIEKGQTVTLRCDPISGHDNLYWYRRVMGKEIKFLLHFVKESKQDESGMPNNRFLAERTGGTYSTLKVQPAELEDSGVYFCASSQERVDTQYFGPGTRLTVL.

This sequence joins TRBV11-2 and TRBJ2-7, with D perhaps given as TRBD1 or TRBD2 (5 bases each). Trimming took 4 bases from V and 6 from J, leaving 25 bases between them. This CDR3 spans 17 amino acids. Germline lookup yields CDR1 SGHAT and CDR2 FQNNGV. CDR3: CASSWRSGGSIGSEQYF. The CDR3, as DNA: TGTGCCAGCAGCTGGCGATCTGGGGGATCCATCGGGTCCGAGCAGTACTTC.

The rearrangement links TRBV2 to TRBJ2-3; D is unresolved. Germline-derived CDR1 and CDR2 are SNHLY and FYNNEI. V was cut by 7 bases and J by 2 bases, with 7 bases left in between. The CDR3 is made up of 12 amino acids. This chain's CDR3 is CASTDDTDTQYF. DNA of the CDR3: TGTGCCAGCACGGACGACACAGATACGCAGTATTTT.

CDR3 loop: CASSPDRGGEQKLFF. DNA of the CDR3: TGTGCCAGTAGTCCGGACAGGGGAGGGGAGCAAAAACTGTTTTTT. The gene calls are TRBV19 and TRBJ1-4; 9 nucleotides match TRBD1. The CDR3 is 15 amino acids. V lost 5 bases and J lost 9; bases outside the gene matches: 10. Germline V gives CDR1 LNHDA, CDR2 SQIVND (reference sequence).

This clone has just a few counts. J is TRBJ1-1 and V is TRBV18; D is uncertain. CDR3 length: 12 residues. Germline V gene data show CDR1 as KGHSH and CDR2 as LQKENI. V gave up 5 bases and J gave up 0 bases, with 4 bases separating them. CDR3 DNA sequence: TGTGCCAGCTCAGGTGTGAACACTGAAGCTTTCTTT. Translated: CASSGVNTEAFF.

The chain has TRBV27 and TRBJ2-5, with TRBD2 identical over 7 bases. V dropped 6 bases and J dropped 4; count of bases not matched to a gene: 8. This CDR3 has 14 amino acids. CDR1 and CDR2 from the germline V gene are MNHEY and SMNVEV (reference sequence). The CDR3: CASSPGTNRETQYF. The CDR3 region has the DNA TGTGCCAGCAGCCCAGGGACTAACCGAGAGACCCAGTACTTC.

This chain uses TRBV28 with TRBJ1-3; D gene unclear. V was pared by 5 bases and J by 2 bases, with 7 bases between. CDR1 MDHEN and CDR2 SYDVKM come from the germline V gene. The CDR3 totals 13 residues. The CDR3 bases are TGTGCCAGCAGTCCAGGCGCTGGAAACACCATATATTTT. Its protein product is CASSPGAGNTIYF.

There are a few counts of this clone. V gene TRBV7-6 combines with J gene TRBJ2-5; D is perhaps TRBD1 (5 bases). The ends were cut back, 0 bases at V and 1 base at J, with 9 bases in the middle. CDR1 is SGHVS, CDR2 FNYEAQ, per germline. The CDR3 spans 15 residues. The CDR3 spells CASSLALQGQETQYF. CDR3 in DNA: TGTGCCAGCAGCTTAGCGTTGCAGGGCCAAGAGACCCAGTACTTC. The whole variable domain, remainder taken from reference TRBV7-6 and TRBJ2-5, is GAGVSQSPRYKVTKRGQDVALRCDPISGHVSLYWYRQALGQGPEFLTYFNYEAQQDKSGLPNDRFSAERPEGSISTLTIQRTEQRDSAMYRCASSLALQGQETQYFGPGTRLLVL.

The chain uses TRBV6-5 and TRBJ1-2; maybe TRBD1 (5 bases). The CDR3 has 13 residues. Trimming pared 0 bases from V and 7 bases from J, leaving 9 bases between. Per the germline V gene, CDR1 is MNHEY and CDR2 is SVGAGI. The CDR3 DNA is TGTGCCAGCAGTTACTCTTCCAGGGCTGGCTACACCTTC. Translating it yields CASSYSSRAGYTF.

This chain joins TRBV11-3 and TRBJ2-1, with D uncertain. The germline V gene has CDR1 SGHNT and CDR2 YENEEA. The CDR3 runs 13 residues. V lost 2 bases and J 3 bases, leaving 5 bases between the germline ends. CDR3 in amino acids: CASSLNSYNEQFF. The DNA of the CDR3 is TGTGCCAGCAGCTTAAACAGCTACAATGAGCAGTTCTTC.

V and J are TRBV19 and TRBJ2-1; 8 bases map to TRBD2. The CDR3 sequence is 15 residues long. Looked up from germline, CDR1 is LNHDA and CDR2 is SQIVND (reference sequence). The trim removed 1 base at V and 9 bases at J, leaving 8 bases unmatched. In nucleotides, the CDR3 is TGTGCCAGTAGTATAGGGACTAGCTACCCCGGTGAGCAGTTCTTC. Translated: CASSIGTSYPGEQFF.

This clone appeared many times. The V call is TRBV14, the J call TRBJ1-3; D is unclear. The germline V gene encodes CDR1 SGHDN and CDR2 FVKESK. CDR3 length equals 16 residues. Trimming cost V 2 bases and J 0 bases, with 11 bases left between them. The CDR3 bases are TGTGCCAGCAGCCAACTCTTCCTGACCTCTGGAAACACCATATATTTT. It codes for CASSQLFLTSGNTIYF. Looking up the rest from reference TRBV14 and TRBJ1-3 gives the full variable domain: EAGVTQFPSHSVIEKGQTVTLRCDPISGHDNLYWYRRVMGKEIKFLLHFVKESKQDESGMPNNRFLAERTGGTYSTLKVQPAELEDSGVYFCASSQLFLTSGNTIYFGEGSWLTVV.